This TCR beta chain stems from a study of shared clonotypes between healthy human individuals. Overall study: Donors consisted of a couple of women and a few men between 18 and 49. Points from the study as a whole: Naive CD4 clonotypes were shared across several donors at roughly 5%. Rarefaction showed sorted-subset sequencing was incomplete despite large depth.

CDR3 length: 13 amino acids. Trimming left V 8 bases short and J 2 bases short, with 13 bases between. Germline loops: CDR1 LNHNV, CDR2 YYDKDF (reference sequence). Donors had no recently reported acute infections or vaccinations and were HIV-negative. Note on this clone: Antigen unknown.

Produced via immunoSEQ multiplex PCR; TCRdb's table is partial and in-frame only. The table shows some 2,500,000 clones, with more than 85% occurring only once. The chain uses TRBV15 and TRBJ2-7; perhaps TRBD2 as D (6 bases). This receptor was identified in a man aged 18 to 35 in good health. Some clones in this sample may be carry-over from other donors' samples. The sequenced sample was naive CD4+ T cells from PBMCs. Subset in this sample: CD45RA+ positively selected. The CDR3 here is CATRLSGAYEQYF. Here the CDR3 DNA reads TGTGCCACCCGCCTGTCGGGAGCCTACGAGCAGTACTTC. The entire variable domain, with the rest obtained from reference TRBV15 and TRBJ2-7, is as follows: DAMVIQNPRYQVTQFGKPVTLSCSQTLNHNVMYWYQQKSSQAPKLLFHYYDKDFNNEADTPDNFQSRRPNTSFCFLDIRSPGLGDTAMYLCATRLSGAYEQYFGPGTRLTVT.